The 21 T cell receptor beta chains listed next were all sequenced from one sample in a study of cytomegalovirus exposure and HLA in healthy donors. Researchers ran the PCR with 60 Vbeta and 13 Jbeta primers. Sequenced by immunoSEQ multiplex PCR; TCRdb stores in-frame clones only, minus some. This sample has about 100,000 clones; roughly 79% occur once, and the top ten carry roughly 3%. Sequenced input: PBMCs. Source of these receptors: a female donor in good health and CMV-seropositive.

The chain combines TRBV28 with TRBJ1-5; 7 positions match TRBD1. Germline CDR1 is MDHEN and CDR2 is SYDVKM. Trimming at V came to 1 base and at J to 2 bases, leaving 5 bases not matched to a gene. The CDR3 runs 16 residues. CDR3 region: CASSLSDRARNQPQHF. CDR3 DNA: TGTGCCAGCAGTTTATCAGACAGGGCTCGCAATCAGCCCCAGCATTTT.

The genes are TRBV28 and TRBJ2-1; D is perhaps TRBD2 (6 bases). The CDR3 is 13 amino acids. Germline assignment: CDR1 MDHEN and CDR2 SYDVKM. V was shortened by 8 bases and J by 6 bases, with 14 bases between the two germline ends. CDR3 DNA: TGTGCCAGCCGCCCTCGCGGGATCAATGAGCAGTTCTTC. It specifies CASRPRGINEQFF.

The chain couples TRBV9 to TRBJ2-1; maybe TRBD2 (5 bases). The V end was cut by 0 bases, the J end by 4 bases, with 8 bases between. This CDR3 comprises 14 residues. From germline, CDR1 is SGDLS and CDR2 YYNGEE. The CDR3 nucleotides read TGTGCCAGCAGCGTAGATACGGGGTACAATGAGCAGTTCTTC. This gives the protein CASSVDTGYNEQFF.

The CDR3 protein is CASSVGDVGEQYF. The CDR3 DNA sequence: TGTGCCAGCAGCGTAGGCGACGTCGGGGAGCAGTACTTC. The genes are TRBV9 and TRBJ2-7; the D is unclear. V shed 0 bases and J shed 7 bases, with 11 bases lying between them. From germline, CDR1 is SGDLS and CDR2 YYNGEE. This CDR3 contains 13 residues. The variable domain in full, with the rest retrieved from reference TRBV9 and TRBJ2-7, is DSGVTQTPKHLITATGQRVTLRCSPRSGDLSVYWYQQSLDQGLQFLIQYYNGEERAKGNILERFSAQQFPDLHSELNLSSLELGDSALYFCASSVGDVGEQYFGPGTRLTVT.

The genes are TRBV2 and TRBJ2-7, with 7 nucleotides matching TRBD2. This CDR3 contains 13 residues. With 8 bases clipped from V and 0 bases from J, the junction kept 4 bases outside the gene matches. Germline V lookup: CDR1 SNHLY, CDR2 FYNNEI. CDR3 loop: CASGRERSYEQYF. The CDR3 DNA is TGTGCCAGCGGGAGGGAGCGCTCCTACGAGCAGTACTTC.

There are a few counts of this clone. V usage is TRBV7-9 and J usage is TRBJ2-7; 9 positions agree with TRBD1. Germline CDR1 and CDR2: SEHNR and FQNEAQ (reference sequence). The CDR3 loop spans 14 amino acids. J was trimmed by 5 bases and V by 5 bases; bases with no gene match: 7. CDR3 in amino acids: CASSLTGGADEQYF. The CDR3 DNA reads as TGTGCCAGCAGCCTAACAGGGGGCGCGGACGAGCAGTACTTC.

This clone occurred once. The chain joins TRBV11-2 to TRBJ1-1, with D possibly matching TRBD1 (6 bases). Germline V gives CDR1 SGHAT, CDR2 FQNNGV. Trimming left V 4 bases short and J 4 bases short, with 13 bases between. This CDR3 has 14 amino acids. CDR3 region: CASSYDRRGTEAFF. The CDR3 region has the DNA TGTGCCAGCAGCTATGACAGGAGAGGCACTGAAGCTTTCTTT.

The rearrangement joins TRBV7-3 to TRBJ2-6; perhaps TRBD1 as D (5 bases). Trimming took 2 bases from V and 4 from J, leaving 9 bases between them. This CDR3 contains 15 residues. The germline CDR1 and CDR2 sequences are SGHTA and FQGTGA. The CDR3 DNA reads as TGTGCCAGCAGCTTACTAGGGGAAGGGGCCAACGTCCTGACTTTC. Its protein is CASSLLGEGANVLTF. Complete variable domain (other parts from reference TRBV7-3 and TRBJ2-6): GAGVSQTPSNKVTEKGKYVELRCDPISGHTALYWYRQSLGQGPEFLIYFQGTGAADDSGLPNDRFFAVRPEGSVSTLKIQRTERGDSAVYLCASSLLGEGANVLTFGAGSRLTVL.

J is TRBJ2-5 and V is TRBV4-3; D might be TRBD2 (5 bases). V was trimmed by 4 bases and J by 6 bases, leaving 15 bases between them. The CDR3 spans 14 residues. Germline loops: CDR1 LGHNA, CDR2 YSLEER. DNA of the CDR3: TGCGCCAGCAGCCTATTCGCGGGCGGTAAGACCCAGTACTTC. It specifies CASSLFAGGKTQYF.

The V call is TRBV7-9, the J call TRBJ2-7; 9 positions match TRBD2. Trimming took 6 bases from V and 5 from J; bases not matched to a gene: 5. Germline V gene lookup returns CDR1 SEHNR and CDR2 FQNEAQ (reference sequence). This CDR3 contains 13 residues. CDR3 sequence (DNA): TGTGCCAGCAGGCCGGGACTAGCAAACGAGCAGTACTTC. This sequence encodes CASRPGLANEQYF.

The chain couples TRBV28 to TRBJ2-1; the match to TRBD1 covers 9 bases. This CDR3 has 13 residues. CDR1 MDHEN and CDR2 SYDVKM come from the germline V gene. With 10 bases clipped from V and 3 bases from J, the junction kept 4 bases outside the gene matches. The CDR3 protein is CATQGALYNEQFF. CDR3 in DNA: TGTGCCACACAGGGGGCTCTCTACAATGAGCAGTTCTTC.

This CDR3 reads CASSPGDPTDTQYF. CDR3 nucleotide sequence: TGTGCCAGCAGCCCAGGGGACCCCACAGATACGCAGTATTTT. V usage is TRBV7-3 and J usage is TRBJ2-3; a weak D match, TRBD1 (6 bases). V was shortened by 5 bases and J by 2 bases, with 11 bases between the two germline ends. The V gene's germline CDR1 is SGHTA and CDR2 FQGTGA. The CDR3 spans 14 residues.

This rearrangement joins TRBV9 to TRBJ2-6; a weak D match, TRBD1 (8 bases). V shed 5 bases and J shed 3 bases, with 18 bases lying between them. The CDR3 length is 17 residues. From germline, CDR1 is SGDLS and CDR2 YYNGEE. The CDR3 protein is CASSGRVRGLGANVLTF. The CDR3 DNA follows: TGTGCCAGCAGTGGGAGGGTCAGGGGGCTTGGGGCCAACGTCCTGACTTTC.

The chain carries TRBV29-1 and TRBJ2-7, with 8 positions matching TRBD1. Losses at the gene ends were 4 bases for V and 7 bases for J; bases not matched to a gene: 6. There are 12 residues in the CDR3. The germline gives CDR1 SQVTM, CDR2 ANQGSEA. The CDR3 DNA follows: TGCAGCGTTGTGCAGGGGGCGAGGGAGCAGTACTTC. Translated: CSVVQGAREQYF.

About this clone itself: At one of its ends the junction is not consistent with the germline gene, which may arise from a read error. This rearrangement joins TRBV11-2 to TRBJ1-2; TRBD1 is a possible D gene (6 bases). This CDR3 comprises 11 residues. The germline CDR1 and CDR2 sequences are SGHAT and FQNNGV. The CDR3 is CASSFRGGDAF. CDR3 in DNA: TGTGCCAGCAGCTTTAGGGGGGGTGACGCCTTC.

This clone was counted only a few times. The rearrangement links TRBV2 to TRBJ2-7, with TRBD2 as a possible D gene (6 bases). The CDR3 runs 15 residues. Germline V CDR1 and CDR2: SNHLY, FYNNEI. Trimming took off 2 bases at V and 2 bases at J, with 13 bases between the two ends. The CDR3 sequence is CASSERRGATYEQYF. For the CDR3, the DNA is TGTGCCAGCAGTGAAAGGAGGGGCGCAACCTACGAGCAGTACTTC.

The chain is built from TRBV10-3 and TRBJ2-7; 8 bases align to TRBD2. The CDR3 has 14 amino acids. Per germline, CDR1 ENHRY and CDR2 SYGVKD. Germline trimming cut 4 bases from V and 7 bases from J; bases unmatched to any gene: 9. CDR3 sequence reads: CAISGRLAGGEQYF. For the CDR3, the DNA is TGTGCCATCAGTGGACGGCTAGCGGGTGGGGAGCAGTACTTC.

The chain uses TRBV5-6 and TRBJ2-7; D might be TRBD2 (6 bases). Trimming left V 0 bases short and J 1 base short, with 23 bases between. The germline CDR1 and CDR2 sequences are SGHDT and YYEEEE. This CDR3 has 19 amino acids. CDR3 protein: CASSLEEGRGRVPSYEQYF. The CDR3 DNA reads as TGTGCCAGCAGCTTGGAGGAGGGCCGGGGACGAGTGCCATCCTACGAGCAGTACTTC.

The J gene is TRBJ1-6, the V gene TRBV5-1; 8 nucleotides line up with TRBD1. Germline CDR1 SGHRS, CDR2 YFSETQ. J gave up 7 bases and V 3 bases, and 6 bases lay outside the gene matches. The CDR3 loop spans 15 amino acids. CDR3 in DNA: TGCGCCAGCAGCTCAGGACAGGGAGGGAATTCACCCCTCCACTTT. Translating gives CASSSGQGGNSPLHF.

V and J are TRBV27 and TRBJ1-2, with D perhaps matching TRBD1 (5 bases). Germline lookup yields CDR1 MNHEY and CDR2 SMNVEV (reference sequence). V was shortened by 6 bases and J by 4 bases, with 15 bases between the two germline ends. This CDR3 is 14 amino acids long. CDR3 protein: CASRIHDRSYGYTF. As DNA, the CDR3 is TGTGCCAGCAGGATCCACGACAGAAGCTATGGCTACACCTTC.

This clone was found a few times. The V gene is TRBV10-3, the J gene TRBJ1-4; D not resolved. This CDR3 contains 16 residues. With 0 bases removed from V and 4 bases from J, the gap between germline ends came to 12 bases. In germline, CDR1 is ENHRY, CDR2 SYGVKD. The CDR3 DNA reads TGTGCCATCAGTGAGTCGGAGGACGGAAATAATGAAAAACTGTTTTTT. It specifies CAISESEDGNNEKLFF.